Below are 22 T cell receptor beta chains sequenced from a single sample in a study of PD-L1 blockade in urothelial cancer (dated by TCRdb to the late 2010s). Taken with the paper, the label for time point translates to: pretreatment peripheral blood. Library creation used the immunoSEQ multiplex PCR assay. Sourced from immuneACCESS, this table was stored by TCRdb with only in-frame sequences that have V and J called. A share of the clones is absent; for the studies checked, an unresolved V gene accounts for under half, and the remainder has no known explanation. Present in this sample are about 56,000 clones, approximately 83% of which were seen just once. The ten biggest clones cover about 15% of the sample. This sample comprised PBMCs, obtained around atezolizumab (anti-PD-L1) treatment. The source is a man in his sixties or seventies with urothelial cancer.

This chain connects TRBV30 to TRBJ1-4; D uncertain. The CDR3 loop spans 16 amino acids. The V end was cut by 3 bases, the J end by 4 bases, with 18 bases between. The germline V gene encodes CDR1 GTSNPN and CDR2 SVGIG (reference sequence). The DNA of the CDR3 is TGTGCCTGGAGCCCTCCTGGTGGGCAGTTTAATGAAAAACTGTTTTTT. Translated: CAWSPPGGQFNEKLFF.

This chain connects TRBV5-6 to TRBJ1-4; D perhaps matches TRBD1 (5 bases). CDR1 and CDR2 (germline): SGHDT, YYEEEE. CDR3 size: 15 residues. Trimming took off 4 bases at V and 4 bases at J, with 14 bases between the two ends. DNA of the CDR3: TGTGCCAGCAGCCTTGCAACAGGCCATAATGAAAAACTGTTTTTT. Translated: CASSLATGHNEKLFF.

This chain connects TRBV18 to TRBJ2-1, with TRBD2 matching 9 bases. Germline V gene data show CDR1 as KGHSH and CDR2 as LQKENI. V lost 3 bases and J lost 9; bases outside the gene matches: 18. The CDR3 contains 18 residues. CDR3 in amino acids: CASSPLRVAGGDWSEQFF. The CDR3 nucleotides are TGTGCCAGCTCACCCCTCCGGGTGGCGGGAGGGGATTGGAGTGAGCAGTTCTTC.

The chain employs TRBV5-1 and TRBJ2-7; 7 positions agree with TRBD1. The V segment lost 0 bases and the J segment 5 bases; nucleotides outside the gene matches: 11. Germline-derived CDR1 and CDR2 are SGHRS and YFSETQ. The CDR3 has 16 residues. CDR3 DNA: TGCGCCAGCAGCTTGGGAGACAGGGCCACGAAAAACGAGCAGTACTTC. Residues: CASSLGDRATKNEQYF.

This chain links TRBV28 with TRBJ2-7; 8 bases agree with TRBD2. V lost 3 bases, J lost 2 bases, and 3 bases stayed unmatched. The CDR3 totals 14 residues. From germline, CDR1 is MDHEN and CDR2 SYDVKM. Here the CDR3 DNA reads TGTGCCAGCAGTTTCGGACTAGCAACCTACGAGCAGTACTTC. Amino acid sequence: CASSFGLATYEQYF. The full variable domain, its missing parts supplied by reference TRBV28 and TRBJ2-7, is DVKVTQSSRYLVKRTGEKVFLECVQDMDHENMFWYRQDPGLGLRLIYFSYDVKMKEKGDIPEGYSVSREKKERFSLILESASTNQTSMYLCASSFGLATYEQYFGPGTRLTVT.

The chain employs TRBV18 and TRBJ2-1, with TRBD2 matching over 10 bases. This CDR3 spans 15 amino acids. Trimming cost V 5 bases and J 5 bases; bases outside gene matches: 6. CDR1 and CDR2 from the germline V gene are KGHSH and LQKENI. The CDR3 is CASSDGLAGDNEQFF. DNA for the CDR3: TGTGCCAGCTCAGACGGCCTAGCGGGAGACAATGAGCAGTTCTTC.

The CDR3 nucleotides read TGTGCCAGCAGTTCATCAAAAGTGAGGGGGAGAGACTCTGGAAACACCATATATTTT. It specifies CASSSSKVRGRDSGNTIYF. This chain connects TRBV28 to TRBJ1-3, with TRBD1 as a possible D gene (6 bases). CDR3 length: 19 amino acids. Germline CDR1 MDHEN, CDR2 SYDVKM. Trimming took off 4 bases at V and 0 bases at J, with 22 bases between the two ends.

This chain links TRBV28 with TRBJ2-7; 9 bases are a match to TRBD1. The V gene end was trimmed by 4 bases and the J gene end by 5 bases; junction bases not matched to a gene: 9. Germline CDR1 MDHEN, CDR2 SYDVKM. The CDR3 consists of 15 residues. As DNA, the CDR3 is TGTGCCAGCAGTTCTCCCGGGACAGGGAAGAACGAGCAGTACTTC. The encoded protein is CASSSPGTGKNEQYF. The entire variable domain, with the rest obtained from reference TRBV28 and TRBJ2-7, is as follows: DVKVTQSSRYLVKRTGEKVFLECVQDMDHENMFWYRQDPGLGLRLIYFSYDVKMKEKGDIPEGYSVSREKKERFSLILESASTNQTSMYLCASSSPGTGKNEQYFGPGTRLTVT.

This chain joins TRBV10-2 and TRBJ1-2; no definite D call. There are 13 residues in the CDR3. V lost 7 bases, J lost 6 bases, and 15 bases lay in between. Germline V gives CDR1 WSHSY, CDR2 SAAADI. CDR3 nucleotide sequence: TGCGCCAGCAAAGACACCAGTGGTGATGGCTACACCTTC. This sequence encodes CASKDTSGDGYTF.

The chain is built from TRBV7-3 and TRBJ2-7, with no clear D. Looked up from germline, CDR1 is SGHTA and CDR2 is FQGTGA. The V and J ends lost 5 bases and 0 bases respectively, with 8 bases between them. CDR3 length: 13 amino acids. CDR3 sequence (DNA): TGTGCCAGCAGCCCCGACAACTCCTACGAGCAGTACTTC. Its protein product is CASSPDNSYEQYF.

CDR3 nucleotides: TGCGCCAGCAGCCTCATAAGCGGGGAGACTGAAGCTTTCTTT. Translated, it gives CASSLISGETEAFF. The V and J genes are TRBV5-1 and TRBJ1-1; D unresolved. The V end was cut by 4 bases, the J end by 5 bases, with 15 bases between. Per the germline V gene, CDR1 is SGHRS and CDR2 is YFSETQ. The CDR3 is 14 amino acids.

This sequence joins TRBV6-6 and TRBJ2-7, with 9 bases lining up with TRBD2. Per the germline V gene, CDR1 is MNHNY and CDR2 is SVGAGI (reference sequence). The CDR3 totals 14 residues. With V trimmed by 2 bases and J by 2 bases, 1 base remained unmatched. In nucleotides, the CDR3 is TGTGCCAGCAGTTACGAGCGGGGGGCCTACGAGCAGTACTTC. Its translation is CASSYERGAYEQYF.

The rearrangement joins TRBV5-1 to TRBJ2-3; 9 positions agree with TRBD1. This CDR3 has 15 amino acids. Germline lookup yields CDR1 SGHRS and CDR2 YFSETQ. With V trimmed by 4 bases and J by 14 bases, 17 bases remained unmatched. The CDR3 coding sequence is TGCGCCAGCAGCGGGACAGGGAATAGGAGCAGATACGCGTATTTT. It encodes CASSGTGNRSRYAYF. Full variable domain (remainder filled in from reference TRBV5-1 and TRBJ2-3): KAGVTQTPRYLIKTRGQQVTLSCSPISGHRSVSWYQQTPGQGLQFLFEYFSETQRNKGNFPGRFSGRQFSNSRSEMNVSTLELGDSALYLCASSGTGNRSRYAYFGPGTRLTVL.

DNA for the CDR3: TGTGCCAGCAGCACTCGACAGGGGGAGGACTATGGCTACACCTTC. It encodes CASSTRQGEDYGYTF. The genes are TRBV9 and TRBJ1-2; TRBD1 matches 9 bases. CDR1 and CDR2 (germline): SGDLS, YYNGEE. The V segment lost 4 bases and the J segment 3 bases; nucleotides outside the gene matches: 7. This CDR3 region has 15 residues.

The J gene is TRBJ2-5, the V gene TRBV9; 11 nucleotides match TRBD2. CDR3 length: 15 amino acids. Germline-derived CDR1 and CDR2 are SGDLS and YYNGEE. Trimming cost V 3 bases and J 2 bases; bases outside gene matches: 3. For the CDR3, the DNA is TGTGCCAGCAGCGAGACTAGCGGGACTCAAGAGACCCAGTACTTC. Its protein is CASSETSGTQETQYF.

The rearrangement links TRBV28 to TRBJ2-3; 7 bases match TRBD1. The CDR3 extends over 14 amino acids. V lost 6 bases to trimming and J lost 2 bases; unmatched junction nucleotides: 5. Per the germline V gene, CDR1 is MDHEN and CDR2 is SYDVKM. The CDR3 reads CASSLDRATDTQYF. CDR3 bases: TGTGCCAGCAGCTTAGACAGGGCCACAGATACGCAGTATTTT.

The genes are TRBV5-6 and TRBJ1-2, with TRBD1 as a possible D gene (5 bases). CDR1 and CDR2 (germline): SGHDT, YYEEEE. The CDR3 totals 13 residues. The V gene lost 4 bases and the J gene lost 6 bases, with 13 bases spanning the gap. The DNA of the CDR3 is TGTGCCAGCAGCATTCAACGGGGGGATGGCTACACCTTC. Residues: CASSIQRGDGYTF.

V gene TRBV30 combines with J gene TRBJ2-1; the D gene is possibly TRBD2 (5 bases). Germline CDR1 GTSNPN, CDR2 SVGIG (reference sequence). Trimming took 2 bases from V and 0 from J, leaving 8 bases between them. This CDR3 contains 14 residues. Here the CDR3 DNA reads TGTGCCTGGAGTTCGAGGGCCTCCTACAATGAGCAGTTCTTC. This translates into CAWSSRASYNEQFF.

This sequence joins TRBV19 and TRBJ2-1, with 7 bases aligning to TRBD2. Trimming removed 5 bases from V and 4 bases from J; junction bases left unmatched: 8. The V gene's germline CDR1 is LNHDA and CDR2 SQIVND (reference sequence). The length of the CDR3 is 15 residues. CDR3 protein: CASSLGLDYYNEQFF. The CDR3 DNA reads as TGTGCCAGTAGTTTAGGACTAGATTATTACAATGAGCAGTTCTTC.

The chain joins TRBV27 to TRBJ1-1; weak D call: TRBD1 (5 bases). Germline V gene sequence: CDR1 MNHEY, CDR2 SMNVEV (reference sequence). This CDR3 is 14 amino acids long. The V end was cut by 7 bases, the J end by 1 base, with 13 bases between. CDR3: CASKDGGANTEAFF. Here the CDR3 DNA reads TGTGCCAGCAAGGATGGCGGGGCGAACACTGAAGCTTTCTTT.

This rearrangement joins TRBV11-2 to TRBJ2-5, with 9 bases lining up with TRBD1. This CDR3 has 14 amino acids. J was trimmed by 5 bases and V by 7 bases; bases with no gene match: 8. From germline, CDR1 is SGHAT and CDR2 FQNNGV. Here the CDR3 DNA reads TGTGCCAGCAACCACAGGGGGCGCGGGGAGACCCAGTACTTC. Translating gives CASNHRGRGETQYF.

The chain recombines TRBV9 with TRBJ2-7, with TRBD2 matching over 8 bases. In germline, CDR1 is SGDLS, CDR2 YYNGEE. The V and J ends lost 3 bases and 3 bases, in that order; junction bases with no gene match: 8. CDR3 length: 15 amino acids. DNA of the CDR3: TGTGCCAGCAGCGCAAGAGCGGGAGCAAGCTACGAGCAGTACTTC. Amino acid sequence: CASSARAGASYEQYF.